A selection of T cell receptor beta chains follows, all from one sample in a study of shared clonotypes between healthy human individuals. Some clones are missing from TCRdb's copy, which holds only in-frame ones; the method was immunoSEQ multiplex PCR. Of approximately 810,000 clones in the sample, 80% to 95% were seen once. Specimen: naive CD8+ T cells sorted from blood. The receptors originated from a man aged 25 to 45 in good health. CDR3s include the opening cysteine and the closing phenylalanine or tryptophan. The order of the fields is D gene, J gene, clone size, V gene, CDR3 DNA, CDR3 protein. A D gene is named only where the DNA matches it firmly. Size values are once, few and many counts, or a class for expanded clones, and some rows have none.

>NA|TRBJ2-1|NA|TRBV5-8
TGTGCCAGCAGCTTGGCCTCCGGGGTAAACTACAATGAGCAGTTCTTC
CASSLASGVNYNEQFF
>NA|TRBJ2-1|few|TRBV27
TGTGCCAGCAGTTTAGCCCCATACAATGAGCAGTTCTTC
CASSLAPYNEQFF
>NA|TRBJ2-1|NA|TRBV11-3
TGTGCCAGCAGCCCCTACGGAAGCTCCTACAATGAGCAGTTCTTC
CASSPYGSSYNEQFF
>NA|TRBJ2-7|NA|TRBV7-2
TGTGCCAGCAGCATAGAACGGGACGCCGACGAGCAGTACTTC
CASSIERDADEQYF
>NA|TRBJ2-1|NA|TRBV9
TGTGCCAGCAGGAGGGGGGATGAGCAGTTCTTC
CASRRGDEQFF
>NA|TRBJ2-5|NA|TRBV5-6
TGTGCCAGTAGTACCCCGGGACCCCCGGCTGGGGAGACCCAGTACTTC
CASSTPGPPAGETQYF
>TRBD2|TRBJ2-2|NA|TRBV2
TGTGCCAGCAGTGTGGGAGGGACGAACACCGGGGAGCTGTTTTTT
CASSVGGTNTGELFF
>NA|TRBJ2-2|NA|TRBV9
TGTGCCAGCAGCGACGACAGTCCTAACGGGGAGCTGTTTTTT
CASSDDSPNGELFF
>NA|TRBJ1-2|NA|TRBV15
TGTGCCACCAGCAGAGGGACCGCCGTCTATGGCTACACCTTC
CATSRGTAVYGYTF
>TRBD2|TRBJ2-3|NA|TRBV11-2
TGTGCCAGCAGCTCGACTAGCGTGGATACGCAGTATTTT
CASSSTSVDTQYF
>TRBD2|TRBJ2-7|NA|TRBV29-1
TGCAGCGTAGAGTTAGCGGGGGCCTACGAGCAGTACTTC
CSVELAGAYEQYF
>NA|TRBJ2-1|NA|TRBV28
TGTGCCAGCAGTCCACCAAACAGGGAGGTAGGGATCAATGAGCAGTTCTTC
CASSPPNREVGINEQFF
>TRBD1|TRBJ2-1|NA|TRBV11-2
TGTGCCAGCAGCTTAGGACAGGGTGGCTATGAGCAGTTCTTC
CASSLGQGGYEQFF
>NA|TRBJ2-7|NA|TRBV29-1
TGCAGCGTTCGGACAGGGAGGGCCTACGAGCAGTACTTC
CSVRTGRAYEQYF
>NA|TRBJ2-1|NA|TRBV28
TGTGCCAGCAGTCCAACCCCACATCTAGGGAGCTCCTACAATGAGCAGTTCTTC
CASSPTPHLGSSYNEQFF
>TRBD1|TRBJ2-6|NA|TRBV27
TGTGCCAGCAGCTCTGACGGGGACAGTGGCTCTGGGGCCAACGTCCTGACTTTC
CASSSDGDSGSGANVLTF
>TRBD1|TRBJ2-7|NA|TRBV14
TGTGCCAGCAGCCAAGAAGGGCAGGGGGTAGTCTACGAGCAGTACTTC
CASSQEGQGVVYEQYF
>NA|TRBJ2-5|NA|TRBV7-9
TGTGCCAGCAGCTTAAAACCGCAAGAGACCCAGTACTTC
CASSLKPQETQYF
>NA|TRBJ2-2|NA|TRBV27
TGTGCCAGCAGTTTGGGGGAGGACACCGGGGAGCTGTTTTTT
CASSLGEDTGELFF
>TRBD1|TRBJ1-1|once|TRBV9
TGTGCCAGCAGCGCAGCAGGGGGCACTGAAGCTTTCTTT
CASSAAGGTEAFF
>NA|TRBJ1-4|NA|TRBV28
TGTGCCAGCATGGGTACCAGGCCTAATGAAAAACTGTTTTTT
CASMGTRPNEKLFF
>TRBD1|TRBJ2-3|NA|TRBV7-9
TGTGCCAGCAGCTACAGGACAGGGGACACAGATACGCAGTATTTT
CASSYRTGDTDTQYF
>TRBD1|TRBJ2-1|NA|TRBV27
TGTGCCAGCAGGACAGGGGGCAACTACAATGAGCAGTTCTTC
CASRTGGNYNEQFF
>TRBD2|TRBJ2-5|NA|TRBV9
TGTGCCAGCAGCGCCTCAGGGAGGGCAGAGACCCAGTACTTC
CASSASGRAETQYF
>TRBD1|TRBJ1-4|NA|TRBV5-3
TGTGCCAGAAGCTTGGGGGTAGAGAGACAGGGGTTTGAAAAACTGTTTTTT
CARSLGVERQGFEKLFF
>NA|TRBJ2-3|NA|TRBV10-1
TGCGCCAGCAGTGTTTCCGGGACCCATCCGCCAGATACGCAGTATTTT
CASSVSGTHPPDTQYF
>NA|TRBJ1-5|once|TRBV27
TGTGCCAGCAGTTGGGGGCCCGGTAGCAATCAGCCCCAGCATTTT
CASSWGPGSNQPQHF
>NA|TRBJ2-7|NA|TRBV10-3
TGTGCCATCAAAATGAGCGATCCGGCTTGGGAGCAGTACTTC
CAIKMSDPAWEQYF
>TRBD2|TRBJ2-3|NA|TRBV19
TGTGCCAGTAGTGGTCCCCCCGCGGGAGCTCCAGATACGCAGTATTTT
CASSGPPAGAPDTQYF
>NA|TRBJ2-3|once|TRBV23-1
TGCGCCAGCAGTCAATCCCGCCACTTGACACCGACTAGCACAGATACGCAGTATTTT
CASSQSRHLTPTSTDTQYF
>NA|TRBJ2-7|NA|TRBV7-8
TGTGCCAGCAGCTTAGGGGTCTCCTACGAGCAGTACTTC
CASSLGVSYEQYF
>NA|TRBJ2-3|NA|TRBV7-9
TGTGCCAGCAGCTTAGCGACAGGTACCCGGGGGACAGATACGCAGTATTTT
CASSLATGTRGTDTQYF
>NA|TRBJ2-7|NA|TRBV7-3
TGTGCCAGCAGCCCATCAGGGGCCTACGAGCAGTACTTC
CASSPSGAYEQYF
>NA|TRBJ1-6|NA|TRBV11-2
TGTGCCAGCAGCTTAAACTGGTCCCTCCACTTT
CASSLNWSLHF
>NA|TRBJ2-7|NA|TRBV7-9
TGTGCCAGCAGTACCTCGGGAGCCGAGCAGTACTTC
CASSTSGAEQYF
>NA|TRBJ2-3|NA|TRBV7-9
TGTGCCAGCAGCCAGCCCCTCACAGATACGCAGTATTTT
CASSQPLTDTQYF
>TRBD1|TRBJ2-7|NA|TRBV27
TGTGCCAGCAGTTCCAGGACAGGTCGCCGAGATGACTACGAGCAGTACTTC
CASSSRTGRRDDYEQYF
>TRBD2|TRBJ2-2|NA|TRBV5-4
TGTGCCAGCAGCTTATCATGGGAGGGCAGTACCGGGGAGCTGTTTTTT
CASSLSWEGSTGELFF
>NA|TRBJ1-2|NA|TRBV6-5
TGTGCCAGCAGCCCCAACAGGGAACCCATCTATGGCTACACCTTC
CASSPNREPIYGYTF
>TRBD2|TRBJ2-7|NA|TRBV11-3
TGTGCCAGCAGCCTCCGCGGCCCTACTAGCGGCTCCTACGAGCAGTACTTC
CASSLRGPTSGSYEQYF
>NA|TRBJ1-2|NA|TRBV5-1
TGCGCCAGCAGCTTAGACCCTTTTTCCCGCGGGCAGAATGGCTACACCTTC
CASSLDPFSRGQNGYTF
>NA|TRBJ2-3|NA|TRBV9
TGTGCCAGCAGCGTAGTCTCTTGGGGGCCCTTCGATACGCAGTATTTT
CASSVVSWGPFDTQYF
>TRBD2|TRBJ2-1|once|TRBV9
TGTGCCAGCAGCGCCCCAAGGGGACTAGCGGGTTTAAGCTCCTACAATGAGCAGTTCTTC
CASSAPRGLAGLSSYNEQFF
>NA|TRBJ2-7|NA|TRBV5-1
TGCGCCAGCAGTGAAGGGGCAGGGGCGCCCTACGAGCAGTACTTC
CASSEGAGAPYEQYF
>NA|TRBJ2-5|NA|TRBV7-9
TGTGCCAGCAGCCAAGTACTAGCCGAGGAGACCCAGTACTTC
CASSQVLAEETQYF
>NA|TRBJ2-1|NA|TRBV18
TGTGCCAGCTCACCCCCTACCTCCTACAATGAGCAGTTCTTC
CASSPPTSYNEQFF
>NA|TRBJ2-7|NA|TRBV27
TGTGCCAGCAGTCCGGGGACTCGGCCATACGAGCAGTACTTC
CASSPGTRPYEQYF
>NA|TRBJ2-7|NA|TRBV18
TGTGCCAGCTCACCACCGTCCCCCTGGGAGCAGTACTTC
CASSPPSPWEQYF
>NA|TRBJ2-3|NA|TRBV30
TGTGCCTGGAGTGTACTGGTAGGGGGGTCAGATACGCAGTATTTT
CAWSVLVGGSDTQYF
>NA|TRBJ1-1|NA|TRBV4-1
TGCGCCAGCAGCCAAGTTTTCGCAGTTGCTAACACTGAAGCTTTCTTT
CASSQVFAVANTEAFF
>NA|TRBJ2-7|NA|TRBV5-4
TGTGCCAGCAGCTTGTTGGGGGGCGACTCCTACGAGCAGTACTTC
CASSLLGGDSYEQYF
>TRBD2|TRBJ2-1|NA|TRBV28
TGTGCCAGCAGTTTTACCCCGGGAGGGACATCAATCTACAATGAGCAGTTCTTC
CASSFTPGGTSIYNEQFF
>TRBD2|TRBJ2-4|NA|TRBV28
TGTGCCAGCAGTTTATACCTAGCGGGAGGGCCCAGGAACATTCAGTACTTC
CASSLYLAGGPRNIQYF